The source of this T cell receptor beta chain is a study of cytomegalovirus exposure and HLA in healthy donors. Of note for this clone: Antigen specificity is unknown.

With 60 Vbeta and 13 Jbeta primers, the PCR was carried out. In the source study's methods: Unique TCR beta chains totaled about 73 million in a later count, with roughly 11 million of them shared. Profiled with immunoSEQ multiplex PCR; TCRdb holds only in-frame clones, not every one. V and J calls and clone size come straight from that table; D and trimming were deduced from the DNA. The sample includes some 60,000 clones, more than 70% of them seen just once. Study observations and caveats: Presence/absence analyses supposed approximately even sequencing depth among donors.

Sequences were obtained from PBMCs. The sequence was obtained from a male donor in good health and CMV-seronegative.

The CDR3 protein is CATLSYNEQFF. The CDR3, as DNA: TGTGCCACCCTGTCCTACAATGAGCAGTTCTTC. The chain joins TRBV19 to TRBJ2-1, with D unresolved. V lost 10 bases and J 1 base, leaving 5 bases between the germline ends. The germline V gene encodes CDR1 LNHDA and CDR2 SQIVND (reference sequence). The CDR3 is 11 amino acids.